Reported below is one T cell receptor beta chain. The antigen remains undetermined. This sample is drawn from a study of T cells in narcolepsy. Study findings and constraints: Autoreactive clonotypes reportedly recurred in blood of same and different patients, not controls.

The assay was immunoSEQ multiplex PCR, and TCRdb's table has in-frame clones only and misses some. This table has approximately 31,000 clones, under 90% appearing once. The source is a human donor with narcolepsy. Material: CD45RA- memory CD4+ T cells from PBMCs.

The CDR3 DNA reads as TGTGCCAGCAGCCCAGGACAGAGCACAGATACGCAGTATTTT. Translation: CASSPGQSTDTQYF. The chain has TRBV11-2 and TRBJ2-3, with TRBD1 as a possible D gene (6 bases). The CDR3 is made up of 14 amino acids. The V end lost 5 bases, the J end lost 0 bases, and 9 bases lay between the germline ends. In germline, CDR1 is SGHAT, CDR2 FQNNGV.